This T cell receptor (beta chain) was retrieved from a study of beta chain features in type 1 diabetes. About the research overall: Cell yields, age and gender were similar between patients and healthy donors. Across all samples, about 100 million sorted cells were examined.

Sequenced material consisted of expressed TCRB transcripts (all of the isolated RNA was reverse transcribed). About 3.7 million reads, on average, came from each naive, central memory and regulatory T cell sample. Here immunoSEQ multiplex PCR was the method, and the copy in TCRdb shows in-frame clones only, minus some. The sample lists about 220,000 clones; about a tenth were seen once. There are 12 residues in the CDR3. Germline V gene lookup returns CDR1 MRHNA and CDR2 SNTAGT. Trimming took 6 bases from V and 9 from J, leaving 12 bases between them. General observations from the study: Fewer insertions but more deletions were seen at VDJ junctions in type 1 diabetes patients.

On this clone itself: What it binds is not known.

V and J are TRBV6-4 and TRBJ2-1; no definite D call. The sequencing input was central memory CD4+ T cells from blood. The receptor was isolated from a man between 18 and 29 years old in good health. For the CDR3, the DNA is TGTGCCAGCAGCCTATCTGGACGTGAGCAGTTCTTC. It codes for CASSLSGREQFF.